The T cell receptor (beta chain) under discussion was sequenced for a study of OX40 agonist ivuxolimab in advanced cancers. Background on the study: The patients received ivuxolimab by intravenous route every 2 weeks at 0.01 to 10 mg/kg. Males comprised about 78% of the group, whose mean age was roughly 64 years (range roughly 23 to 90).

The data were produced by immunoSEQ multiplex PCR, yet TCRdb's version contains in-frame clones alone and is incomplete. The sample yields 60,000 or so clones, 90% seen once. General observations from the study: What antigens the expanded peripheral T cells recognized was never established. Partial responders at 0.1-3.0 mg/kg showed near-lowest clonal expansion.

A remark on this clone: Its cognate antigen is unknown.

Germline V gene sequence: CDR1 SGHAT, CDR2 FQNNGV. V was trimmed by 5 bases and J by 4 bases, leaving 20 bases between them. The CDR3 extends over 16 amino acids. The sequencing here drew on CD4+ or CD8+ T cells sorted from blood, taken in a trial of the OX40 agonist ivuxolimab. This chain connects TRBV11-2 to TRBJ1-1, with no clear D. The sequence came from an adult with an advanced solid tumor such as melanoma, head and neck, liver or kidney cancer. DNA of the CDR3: TGTGCCAGCAGCCCCCAGCTAGGTAAAGATGGCACTGAAGCTTTCTTT. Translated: CASSPQLGKDGTEAFF.